A selection of T cell receptor beta chains follows, all from one sample in a study of Ad26.COV2.S vaccination and SARS-CoV-2 variants. This table comes from immunoSEQ multiplex PCR, and its TCRdb copy is limited to in-frame clones, with some not included. This table has approximately 300,000 clones, around 81% appearing once. This specimen consisted of peripheral blood, obtained in a trial of Ad26.COV2.S vaccine versus placebo. The receptors were gathered from a person aged 18-65 years who received the Ad26.COV2.S COVID-19 vaccine or a placebo. The CDR3 runs from the conserved cysteine through the conserved F or W. Fields, in order: D gene, J gene, V gene, clone size, CDR3 DNA, CDR3 protein. D genes are given only for firm matches. Clone size is shown for a subset of rows, as once, few, many or a class of expanded clone.

>TRBD2|TRBJ2-1|TRBV7-9|once
TGTGCCAGCAGCTTAGAAGGACTAGCGGGGGAGCAGTTCTTC
CASSLEGLAGEQFF
>.|TRBJ1-5|TRBV12-3/TRBV12-4|.
TGTGCCAGCAGTCTAAGGAGCAATCAGCCCCAGCATTTT
CASSLRSNQPQHF
>TRBD1|TRBJ1-1|TRBV5-1|.
TGCGCCAGCAGCAGAGGGACAGTACCCAGCAACACTGAAGCTTTCTTT
CASSRGTVPSNTEAFF
>.|TRBJ1-1|TRBV18|.
TGTGCCAGCTCACCGACCACCTGGGGCCTCATGAACACTGAAGCTTTCTTT
CASSPTTWGLMNTEAFF
>.|TRBJ2-6|TRBV28|.
TGTGCCAGCAGTTTTGAGGGGGCCAACGTCCTGACTTTC
CASSFEGANVLTF
>.|TRBJ1-2|TRBV24-1|.
TGTGCCACCAGTGATCTTAGCCGGTACACCTTC
CATSDLSRYTF
>.|TRBJ1-2|TRBV20-1|.
TGCAGTGCTAGAGATTCAATCGGCTACACCTTC
CSARDSIGYTF
>.|TRBJ2-3|TRBV5-4|.
TGTGCCAGCAGCTTGGCAGGGACCCAGGCTACGCAGTATTTT
CASSLAGTQATQYF
>.|TRBJ1-1|TRBV5-1|.
TGCGCCAGCGCGGTACAGGGGAACACTGAAGCTTTCTTT
CASAVQGNTEAFF
>.|TRBJ1-1|TRBV11-3|.
TGTGCCAGCACCCGAGAGCTGGGGGGGCAAGCTTTCTTT
CASTRELGGQAFF
>.|TRBJ2-1|TRBV3-1/TRBV3-2|.
TGTGCCAGCAGCCCCAACACGAATGAGCAGTTCTTC
CASSPNTNEQFF
>.|TRBJ2-7|TRBV2|once
TGTGCCAGCAGTGATGGACAGTGGGCCTACGAGCAGTACTTC
CASSDGQWAYEQYF
>.|TRBJ1-1|TRBV2|.
TGTGCCAGCACTTTGACAGGAGGCCTTTCCACTGAAGCTTTCTTT
CASTLTGGLSTEAFF
>.|TRBJ2-3|TRBV5-1|.
TGCGCCAGCAGCTCCGCGTCAGATCTCACAGATACGCAGTATTTT
CASSSASDLTDTQYF
>.|TRBJ1-6|TRBV11-3|.
TGTGCCAGCAGCGGATCCGGAGGATATAATTCACCCCTCCACTTT
CASSGSGGYNSPLHF
>TRBD1|TRBJ2-2|TRBV6-6|once
TGTGCCAGCAGTATGACAGGGGGCTACACCGGGGAGCTGTTTTTT
CASSMTGGYTGELFF
>.|TRBJ2-2|TRBV4-2|.
TGTGCCAGCAGCCAAGGTGTAGGGGGTGCAACCGGGGAGCTGTTTTTT
CASSQGVGGATGELFF
>.|TRBJ2-1|TRBV19|.
TGTGCCAGTAGTGCGGGGAAACTCTACAATGAGCAGTTCTTC
CASSAGKLYNEQFF
>.|TRBJ2-1|TRBV6-5|.
TGTGCCAGCAGGTGGGACGCCTACAATGAGCAGTTCTTC
CASRWDAYNEQFF
>.|TRBJ2-1|TRBV3-1/TRBV3-2|.
TGTGCCAGCAGCCAAGATCTTGGGGAGCTAAACAATGAGCAGTTCTTC
CASSQDLGELNNEQFF
>.|TRBJ2-1|TRBV11-3|.
TGTGCCAGCAGCTCCCGGGGGCGAGACAATGAGCAGTTCTTC
CASSSRGRDNEQFF
>TRBD1|TRBJ2-1|TRBV30|.
TGTGCCTGGGGGGACAGGGGGCTCTACAATGAGCAGTTCTTC
CAWGDRGLYNEQFF
>.|TRBJ2-4|TRBV4-1|.
TGCGCCAGTCGCGAAGGCAGGGATTACGACATTCAGTACTTC
CASREGRDYDIQYF
>.|TRBJ2-2|TRBV27|many
TGTGCCAGCAGTTTATTGTCTACTGAAAACACCGGGGAGCTGTTTTTT
CASSLLSTENTGELFF
>.|TRBJ1-3|TRBV11-1|.
TGTGCCAGCAGCCATTCTACGTCTGGAAACACCATATATTTT
CASSHSTSGNTIYF
>.|TRBJ1-1|TRBV15|.
TGTGCCACCAGCAGCGAGACGGGACTTAACACTGAAGCTTTCTTT
CATSSETGLNTEAFF
>.|TRBJ1-1|TRBV5-4|.
TGTGCCAGCAGCGGCGGGACCTCAGCCATGAACACTGAAGCTTTCTTT
CASSGGTSAMNTEAFF
>.|TRBJ2-3|TRBV5-1|.
TGCGCCAGCAGCTTAACTCTCGGGGGGCCCTACGATACGCAGTATTTT
CASSLTLGGPYDTQYF
>.|TRBJ2-7|TRBV7-9|.
TGTGCCAGCAGCTTAGGGGGCGTCTACGAGCAGTACTTC
CASSLGGVYEQYF
>.|TRBJ2-3|TRBV7-2|.
TGTGCCAGCAGCTTAGATCCCCCAGCGGCTCAGTATTTT
CASSLDPPAAQYF
>.|TRBJ2-6|TRBV19|.
TGTGCCAGTAGTCCCTCCCGCACTGGGGCCAACGTCCTGACTTTC
CASSPSRTGANVLTF